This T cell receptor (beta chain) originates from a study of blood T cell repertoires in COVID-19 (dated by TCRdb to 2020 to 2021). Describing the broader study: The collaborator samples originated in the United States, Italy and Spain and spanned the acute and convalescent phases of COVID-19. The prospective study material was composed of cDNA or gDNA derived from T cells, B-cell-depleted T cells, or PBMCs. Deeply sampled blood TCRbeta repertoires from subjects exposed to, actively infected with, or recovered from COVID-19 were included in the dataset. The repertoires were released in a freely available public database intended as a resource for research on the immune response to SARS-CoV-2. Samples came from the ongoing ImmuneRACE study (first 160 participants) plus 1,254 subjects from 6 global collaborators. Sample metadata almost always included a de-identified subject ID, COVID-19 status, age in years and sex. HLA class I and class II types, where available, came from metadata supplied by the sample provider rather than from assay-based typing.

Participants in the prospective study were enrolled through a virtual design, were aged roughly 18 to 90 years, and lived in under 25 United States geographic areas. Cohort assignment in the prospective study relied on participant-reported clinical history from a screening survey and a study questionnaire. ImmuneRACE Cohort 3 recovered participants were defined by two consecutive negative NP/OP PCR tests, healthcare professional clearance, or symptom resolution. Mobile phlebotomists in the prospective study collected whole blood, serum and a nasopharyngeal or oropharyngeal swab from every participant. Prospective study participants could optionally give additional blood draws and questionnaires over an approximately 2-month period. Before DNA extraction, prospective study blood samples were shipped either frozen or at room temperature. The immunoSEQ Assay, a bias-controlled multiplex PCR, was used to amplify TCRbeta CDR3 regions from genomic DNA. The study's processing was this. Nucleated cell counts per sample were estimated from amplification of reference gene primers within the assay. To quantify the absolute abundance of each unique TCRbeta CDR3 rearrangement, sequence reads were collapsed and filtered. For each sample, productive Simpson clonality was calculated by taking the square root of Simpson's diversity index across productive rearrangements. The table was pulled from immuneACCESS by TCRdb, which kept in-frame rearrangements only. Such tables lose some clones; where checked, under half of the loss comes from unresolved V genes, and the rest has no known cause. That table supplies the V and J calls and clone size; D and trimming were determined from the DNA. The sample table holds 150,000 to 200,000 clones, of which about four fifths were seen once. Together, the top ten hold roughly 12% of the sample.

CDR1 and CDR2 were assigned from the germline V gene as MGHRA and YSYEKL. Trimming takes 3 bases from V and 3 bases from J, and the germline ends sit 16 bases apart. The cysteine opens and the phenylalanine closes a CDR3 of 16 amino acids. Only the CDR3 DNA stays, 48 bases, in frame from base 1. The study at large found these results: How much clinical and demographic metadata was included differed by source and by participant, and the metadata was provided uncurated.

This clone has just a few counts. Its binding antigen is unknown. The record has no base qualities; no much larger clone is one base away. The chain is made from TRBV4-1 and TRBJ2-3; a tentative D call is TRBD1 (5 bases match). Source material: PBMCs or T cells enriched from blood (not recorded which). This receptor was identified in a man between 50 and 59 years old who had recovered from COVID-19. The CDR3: CASSQDILAATDTQYF. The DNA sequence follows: TGCGCCAGCAGCCAGGACATATTAGCTGCTACAGATACGCAGTATTTT.